This TCR beta chain is drawn from a study of T cells after posttransplantation cyclophosphamide. Study conclusions and caveats: TRB clonality was highly associated with recipient CMV seropositivity and reactivation.

Points on this clone: The antigen is unknown. At one end the junction does not follow the germline gene, possibly because of a read error.

This related bone marrow graft donor gave peripheral blood on the day of marrow donation. TCRdb's table, derived via immunoSEQ multiplex PCR, lists solely in-frame clones and lacks some. The data contain around 66,000 clones, about 93% of them singletons. This CDR3 contains 12 residues. CDR1 is SGHDT, CDR2 YYEEEE, per germline. Sample: PBMCs. The V call is TRBV5-6, the J call TRBJ2-7; 9 bases align to TRBD1. The source is a woman aged 25 to 39 in good health and a related stem cell transplant donor. For the CDR3, the DNA is TGTGCCAGCAGCCAAGGGACAGGGACTCGTCACTTC. Amino acids: CASSQGTGTRHF.